This entry is about one TCR beta chain. The source of the sample is a study of blood T cell repertoires in COVID-19. As for the study in general: Material from acute and convalescent COVID-19 was sourced from the United States, Italy and Spain.

The CDR3 is made up of 14 amino acids. The V gene's germline CDR1 is MDHEN and CDR2 SYDVKM. Losses at the gene ends were 7 bases for V and 5 bases for J; bases not matched to a gene: 8. TCRdb's copy holds only in-frame clones and misses some; the assay was immunoSEQ multiplex PCR. In the table there are 200,000 or so clones, about 86% of which are singletons. The receptor was derived from a woman aged 25 to 45 who had recovered from COVID-19. The chain links TRBV28 to TRBJ2-3; TRBD1 matches at 8 bases. The sample consisted of peripheral blood. Here the CDR3 DNA reads TGTGCCAGCAATCTCCAGGGGGCTATAGATACGCAGTATTTT. Translated, it gives CASNLQGAIDTQYF.